This T cell receptor beta chain emerged from a study of blood T cells in healthy people across ages. Study-wide findings and caveats: Those diversity estimates obtained from one million T cells were thought to be underestimates.

Each of the donors had around 10 milliliters of peripheral blood drawn into EDTA-treated Vacutainer tubes. For this clonotype: Its antigen is unknown.

Sample-barcoded 5' priming and a J-beta primer mix drove a second PCR of roughly 7 to 11 cycles. Each CDR3 protein is one row after TCRdb ran MiXCR on the 5' RACE reads. In the table there are 800,000 to 1,300,000 distinct CDR3 sequences, about 23% of which are singletons. A further study also used this sample, focusing on T cells of mothers and their children. From that second work: Microchimeric T cell clones that persisted were not detected.

Sequencing was performed on blood. This sequence originates from a girl aged 2-10 years in good health.

CDR3 region: CSAWTGSTTGELFF. In DNA, the CDR3 is TGCAGCGCCTGGACAGGCTCGACCACCGGGGAGCTGTTTTTT. This chain links TRBV29-1 with TRBJ2-2; 7 nucleotides align to TRBD1. The CDR3 loop spans 14 amino acids. Germline CDR1 reads SQVTM; CDR2 reads ANQGSEA. After removal of 7 bases from V and 4 bases from J, the junction contained 9 bases not matched to a gene.